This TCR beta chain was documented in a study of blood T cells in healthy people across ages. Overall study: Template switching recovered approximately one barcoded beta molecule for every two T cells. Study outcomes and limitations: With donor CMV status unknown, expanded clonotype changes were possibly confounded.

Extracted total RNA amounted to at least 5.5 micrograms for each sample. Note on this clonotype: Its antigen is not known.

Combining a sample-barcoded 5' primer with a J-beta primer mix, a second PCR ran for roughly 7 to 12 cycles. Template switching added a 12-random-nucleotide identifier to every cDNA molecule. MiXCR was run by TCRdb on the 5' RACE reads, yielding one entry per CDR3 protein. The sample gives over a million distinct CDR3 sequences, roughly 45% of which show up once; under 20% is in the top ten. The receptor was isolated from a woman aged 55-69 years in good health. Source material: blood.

The CDR3 nucleotides are TGTGCCAGCAGCTTGGGGCCAGGGGTCTTAGGTCAGCCCCAGCATTTT. Translating gives CASSLGPGVLGQPQHF. The gene calls are TRBV5-5 and TRBJ1-5, with a tentative D call TRBD1 (6 bases). CDR1 and CDR2 from the germline V gene are SGHKS and YYEKEE (reference sequence). The CDR3 runs 16 residues. V was trimmed by 0 bases and J by 6 bases, leaving 16 bases between them.